This T cell receptor (beta chain) emerged from a study of blood T cell repertoires in COVID-19. Study summary: The study drew acute and convalescent COVID-19 samples from the United States, Italy and Spain.

Original data processing: Estimation of nucleated cell counts was performed using reference gene primer amplification. The protocol was immunoSEQ multiplex PCR, while the TCRdb copy is restricted to in-frame clones and leaves out a portion. V and J calls and clone size follow that table, whereas D and trimming were derived from the DNA. The profile covers 200,000 to 250,000 clones, with just under 90% appearing a single time and about 6% taken by the ten largest. The ends lost 6 bases at V and 0 bases at J; junction bases unmatched: 9. CDR1 is LNHDA, CDR2 SQIVND, per germline (reference sequence). The CDR3 is 17 residues long.

This sequence was found in a man in his sixties who had recovered from COVID-19. Sequencing input: peripheral blood. The genes are TRBV19 and TRBJ2-7, with 12 bases identical to TRBD2. The CDR3 spells CASSTGLAGPNSYEQYF. CDR3 DNA: TGTGCCAGTAGCACTGGACTAGCGGGACCGAACTCCTACGAGCAGTACTTC.